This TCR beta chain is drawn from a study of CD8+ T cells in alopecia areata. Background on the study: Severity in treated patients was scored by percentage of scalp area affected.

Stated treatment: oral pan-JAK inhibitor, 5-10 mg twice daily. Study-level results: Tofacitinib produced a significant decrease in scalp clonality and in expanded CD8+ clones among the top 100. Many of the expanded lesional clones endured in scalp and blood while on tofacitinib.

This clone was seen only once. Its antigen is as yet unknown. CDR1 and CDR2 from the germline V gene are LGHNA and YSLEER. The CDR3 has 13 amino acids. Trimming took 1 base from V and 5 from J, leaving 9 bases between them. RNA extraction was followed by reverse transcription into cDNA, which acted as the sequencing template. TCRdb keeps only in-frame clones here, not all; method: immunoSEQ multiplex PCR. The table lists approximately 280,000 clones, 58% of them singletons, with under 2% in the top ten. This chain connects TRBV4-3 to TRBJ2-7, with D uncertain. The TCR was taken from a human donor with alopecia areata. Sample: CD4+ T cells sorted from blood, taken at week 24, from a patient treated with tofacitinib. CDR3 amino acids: CASSQAILDEQYF. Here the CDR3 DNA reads TGCGCCAGCAGCCAAGCGATATTGGACGAGCAGTACTTC.